This TCR beta chain is from a study of vaccination and CD4 T cells after COVID-19. An Oncomine TCR Beta short-read assay was used to sequence the DNA from cultured CD4+ T cells. From the PCR reads, TCRdb called clonotypes with MiXCR, one entry per CDR3 protein. This table has about 5,100 distinct CDR3 sequences, 25% appearing once. Treatment reported: roughly 11-day PBMC culture with coronavirus spike peptide pools or control peptides (ViraFEST assay). Before TCRs were sequenced, ViraFEST expanded antigen-specific T cells with peptide pools. This clonotype is labeled large. Antigen: not known. This clonotype originated in a human donor who had recovered from COVID-19. Here the sequenced sample was CD4+ T cells from blood, cultured in vitro, taken after SARS-CoV-2 vaccination.

CDR3 sequence reads: CASSLNYLSTDTQYF. The CDR3 bases are TGTGCCAGCAGCTTAAACTACCTTAGCACAGATACGCAGTATTTT. The genes are TRBV7-2 and TRBJ2-3, with D uncertain. V gave up 2 bases and J gave up 0 bases, with 9 bases separating them. The CDR3 runs 15 residues. Looked up from germline, CDR1 is SGHTA and CDR2 is FQGNSA.